This TCR beta chain was obtained from a study of OX40 agonist ivuxolimab in advanced cancers. Study-wide points: CD4+ and CD8+ blood T cells expanded clonally by week 6 at 0.1 to 3.0 mg/kg. Partial responders dosed at 0.1-3.0 mg/kg displayed clonal expansion ranking among the lowest. Nonresponders included some who also had low normalized T-cell clonal expansion.

The data were produced by immunoSEQ multiplex PCR, yet TCRdb's version contains in-frame clones alone and is incomplete. Of roughly 100,000 clones in the sample, roughly nine tenths were seen once. With regard to this clone: Antigen specificity is unknown.

This CDR3 contains 17 residues. Trimming took 2 bases from V and 1 from J; bases not matched to a gene: 7. CDR1 is SGHTA and CDR2 is FQGNSA in the germline V gene. Collection of blood occurred at baseline, at cycle 4 day 1, and at cycle 7 day 1. The sequencing here drew on CD4+ or CD8+ T cells sorted from blood, taken in a trial of the OX40 agonist ivuxolimab. The rearrangement joins TRBV7-2 to TRBJ2-3; TRBD2 matches at 9 bases. This receptor was taken from an adult with an advanced solid tumor such as melanoma, head and neck, liver or kidney cancer. The DNA of the CDR3 is TGTGCCAGCAGCTTAAAAACAGCGGGGGGCGGCACAGATACGCAGTATTTT. Protein product: CASSLKTAGGGTDTQYF.